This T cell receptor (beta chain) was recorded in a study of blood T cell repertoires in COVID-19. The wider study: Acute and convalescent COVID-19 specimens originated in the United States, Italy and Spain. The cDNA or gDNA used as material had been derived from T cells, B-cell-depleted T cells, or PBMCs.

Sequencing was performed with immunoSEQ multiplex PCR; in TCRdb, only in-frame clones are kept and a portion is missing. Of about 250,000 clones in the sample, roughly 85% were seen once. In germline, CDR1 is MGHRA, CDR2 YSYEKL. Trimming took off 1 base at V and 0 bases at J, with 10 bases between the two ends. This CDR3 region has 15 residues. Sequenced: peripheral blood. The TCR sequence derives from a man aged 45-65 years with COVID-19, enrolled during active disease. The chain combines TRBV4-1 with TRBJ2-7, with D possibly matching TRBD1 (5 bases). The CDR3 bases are TGCGCCAGCAGCCAAGGGCGACAGAGCTCCTACGAGCAGTACTTC. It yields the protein CASSQGRQSSYEQYF.